The 25 T cell receptor beta chains listed next were all sequenced from one sample in a study of blood T cell repertoires in COVID-19. The assay was immunoSEQ multiplex PCR, and TCRdb's table has in-frame clones only and misses some. The repertoire includes around 110,000 clones, 70% to 90% of them detected once, and approximately 2.3% sits in the top ten. The sample taken for sequencing was peripheral blood. Source of these receptors: a man in his thirties or forties with acute or convalescent COVID-19.

This chain connects TRBV19 to TRBJ1-1; 9 nucleotides match TRBD1. This CDR3 is 14 amino acids long. V gave up 6 bases and J gave up 5 bases; unmatched junction bases: 7. Looked up from germline, CDR1 is LNHDA and CDR2 is SQIVND (reference sequence). CDR3 DNA sequence: TGTGCCAGTAGACAACAGGGGGCCGGGACTGAAGCTTTCTTT. It is translated as CASRQQGAGTEAFF.

V usage is TRBV6-5 and J usage is TRBJ2-3, with TRBD2 matching over 13 bases. The CDR3 has 16 residues. Germline CDR1 is MNHEY and CDR2 is SVGAGI. After removal of 2 bases from V and 8 bases from J, the junction contained 7 bases not matched to a gene. In nucleotides, the CDR3 is TGTGCCAGCAGTTACGGGACTAGCGGGATTTGGGTTACGCAGTATTTT. This encodes CASSYGTSGIWVTQYF.

This sequence joins TRBV9 and TRBJ1-2, with 7 bases that match TRBD1. This CDR3 has 14 residues. Per germline, CDR1 SGDLS and CDR2 YYNGEE. Germline trimming cut 3 bases from V and 3 bases from J; bases unmatched to any gene: 5. The CDR3 DNA follows: TGTGCCAGCAGCGGGCCCGGGACAGACTATGGCTACACCTTC. It encodes CASSGPGTDYGYTF.

This chain joins TRBV7-9 and TRBJ2-4; D may be TRBD2 (6 bases). CDR1 is SEHNR, CDR2 FQNEAQ, per germline (reference sequence). With 7 bases removed from V and 0 bases from J, the gap between germline ends came to 19 bases. CDR3 length equals 17 residues. The CDR3 DNA is TGTGCCAGCACCCCGGGGGTCGGGGACGTAGCCAAAAACATTCAGTACTTC. Amino acids: CASTPGVGDVAKNIQYF.

The V call is TRBV2, the J call TRBJ1-2, with D perhaps TRBD1 (5 bases). The germline CDR1 and CDR2 sequences are SNHLY and FYNNEI. CDR3 length: 13 residues. Trimming removed 4 bases from V and 3 bases from J, with 9 bases in between. The CDR3 DNA follows: TGTGCCAGCAGTGCGGACACTGACTATGGCTACACCTTC. Its translation is CASSADTDYGYTF.

As DNA, the CDR3 is TGTGCCAGCAGCGTGGGGACAGTCATGAACACTGAAGCTTTCTTT. Its translation: CASSVGTVMNTEAFF. J is TRBJ1-1 and V is TRBV9; 7 bases line up with TRBD1. The CDR3 has 15 residues. In germline, CDR1 is SGDLS, CDR2 YYNGEE. V lost 2 bases to trimming and J lost 0 bases; unmatched junction nucleotides: 4.

The chain recombines TRBV4-1 with TRBJ2-3; tentative D call: TRBD2 (6 bases). Germline V CDR1 and CDR2: MGHRA, YSYEKL. The CDR3 is made up of 15 amino acids. Trimming took off 1 base at V and 2 bases at J, with 10 bases between the two ends. CDR3 amino acids: CASSQVADATDTQYF. For the CDR3, the DNA is TGCGCCAGCAGCCAAGTAGCGGACGCCACAGATACGCAGTATTTT.

The chain links TRBV5-5 to TRBJ2-1; D is perhaps TRBD2 (5 bases). The germline V gene encodes CDR1 SGHKS and CDR2 YYEKEE (reference sequence). The CDR3 covers 16 residues. The V end was cut by 3 bases, the J end by 0 bases, with 13 bases between. The CDR3 spells CASSWEWQSSYNEQFF. CDR3 DNA: TGTGCCAGCAGCTGGGAGTGGCAAAGCTCCTACAATGAGCAGTTCTTC.

The J gene is TRBJ1-2, the V gene TRBV19; D uncertain. CDR1 is LNHDA and CDR2 is SQIVND in the germline V gene (reference sequence). V shed 3 bases and J shed 6 bases, with 8 bases lying between them. CDR3 length equals 12 residues. The CDR3 nucleotides are TGTGCCAGTAGTATCGGCGGAAATGGCTACACCTTC. As protein: CASSIGGNGYTF.

The chain recombines TRBV5-1 with TRBJ2-4, with a possible D match to TRBD2 (7 bases). V was shortened by 2 bases and J by 7 bases, with 10 bases between the two germline ends. The CDR3 is 13 residues long. The germline V gene has CDR1 SGHRS and CDR2 YFSETQ. In DNA form, the CDR3 reads TGCGCCAGCAGCTTAGGGAGGGGGAACATTCAGTACTTC. It yields the protein CASSLGRGNIQYF.

Written as DNA, the CDR3 is TGTGCCAGCAGCTTGGCCCGTCCCTGTTGCTGGGGCCCCGGGGAGCTGTTTTTT. This gives the protein CASSLARPCCWGPGELFF. The chain carries TRBV7-3 and TRBJ2-2; TRBD1 is a possible D gene (5 bases). Deletions cut 3 bases from V and 6 bases from J, with 23 bases between. This CDR3 has 18 amino acids. The germline V gene has CDR1 SGHTA and CDR2 FQGTGA.

This chain joins TRBV11-1 and TRBJ2-7, with TRBD2 as a possible D gene (6 bases). This CDR3 has 15 amino acids. The V end lost 7 bases, the J end lost 0 bases, and 16 bases lay between the germline ends. CDR1 SGHAT and CDR2 FQDESV come from the germline V gene (reference sequence). CDR3 in amino acids: CASTQSGSVSYEQYF. CDR3 sequence (DNA): TGTGCCAGCACCCAATCCGGGAGCGTCTCCTACGAGCAGTACTTC.

In this sample, this clone turned up a few times. The chain carries TRBV21-1 and TRBJ2-7; the table names TRBD2, a call not compared with the DNA. TRBV21-1 is flagged as a pseudogene. There are 16 residues in the CDR3. Here the CDR3 reads CASPAKQRGSSYEQYF. The CDR3 DNA is TGTGCCAGCCCAGCAAAACAGCGGGGCTCCTCCTACGAGCAGTACTTC.

The chain couples TRBV9 to TRBJ2-2; TRBD2 matches at 7 bases. From germline, CDR1 is SGDLS and CDR2 YYNGEE. V gave up 3 bases and J gave up 2 bases; unmatched junction bases: 16. The CDR3 length is 19 residues. Here the CDR3 DNA reads TGTGCCAGCAGCGGGTCTTTGGGGTCTAGCGGAGTTAACACCGGGGAGCTGTTTTTT. Translating gives CASSGSLGSSGVNTGELFF.

The rearrangement uses TRBV7-8 and TRBJ2-1; 7 bases fit TRBD1. Germline CDR1 is SGHVS and CDR2 is FQNEAQ. After removal of 6 bases from V and 3 bases from J, the junction contained 8 bases not matched to a gene. This CDR3 has 15 residues. The CDR3 here is CASRDRDSYYNEQFF. CDR3 bases: TGTGCCAGCAGGGACCGGGACAGTTACTACAATGAGCAGTTCTTC.

The genes are TRBV25-1 and TRBJ2-7, with TRBD1 identical over 7 bases. Looked up from germline, CDR1 is MGHDK and CDR2 is SYGVNS. CDR3 size: 13 residues. With V trimmed by 10 bases and J by 5 bases, 11 bases remained unmatched. The CDR3 bases are TGTGCCACTAGCAGGGACAGTCCCCACGAGCAGTACTTC. It specifies CATSRDSPHEQYF.

The chain employs TRBV27 and TRBJ2-7; D might be TRBD2 (6 bases). CDR1 MNHEY and CDR2 SMNVEV come from the germline V gene (reference sequence). This CDR3 has 12 amino acids. Trimming shortened V by 4 bases and J by 6 bases, and 10 bases separated the two germline ends. CDR3 in DNA: TGTGCCAGCAGTTCAAGGGGAGGCGAGCAGTACGTC. Its protein is CASSSRGGEQYV.

The chain links TRBV3-1 (or the pseudogene TRBV3-2) to TRBJ2-7; a weak D match, TRBD2 (7 bases). CDR3 length: 15 residues. Trimming removed 1 base from V and 4 bases from J, with 14 bases in between. Germline lookup yields CDR1 LGHDT and CDR2 YNNKEL (reference sequence). The CDR3 loop is CASSQAGGPGYEQYV. CDR3 DNA sequence: TGTGCCAGCAGCCAAGCGGGGGGCCCCGGGTACGAGCAGTACGTC.

This sequence joins TRBV3-1 (or the pseudogene TRBV3-2) and TRBJ1-5; no clear D. The germline CDR1 and CDR2 sequences are LGHDT and YNNKEL (reference sequence). V was clipped by 1 base and J by 3 bases, with 7 bases between them. This CDR3 is 14 amino acids long. The CDR3 sequence is CASSQATANQPQHF. The DNA of the CDR3 is TGTGCCAGCAGCCAAGCAACAGCCAATCAGCCCCAGCATTTT.

The chain is built from TRBV29-1 and TRBJ2-5; D is perhaps TRBD2 (6 bases). Germline CDR1 SQVTM, CDR2 ANQGSEA. Trimming shortened V by 5 bases and J by 0 bases, and 10 bases separated the two germline ends. This CDR3 comprises 13 residues. CDR3 sequence: CSVQGDYQETQYF. CDR3 coding DNA: TGCAGCGTTCAAGGGGACTACCAAGAGACCCAGTACTTC.

The gene calls are TRBV11-2 and TRBJ1-4, with 9 bases lining up with TRBD1. The germline CDR1 and CDR2 sequences are SGHAT and FQNNGV. This CDR3 is built from 14 residues. V was clipped by 5 bases and J by 7 bases; unmatched bases: 5. This CDR3 is CASSPGTGTEKLFF. The DNA of the CDR3 is TGTGCCAGCAGCCCCGGGACAGGGACTGAAAAACTGTTTTTT.

V and J are TRBV13 and TRBJ1-5; D is uncertain. The CDR3 contains 14 residues. CDR1 is PRHDT, CDR2 FYEKMQ, per germline (reference sequence). Deletions cut 5 bases from V and 0 bases from J, with 8 bases between. CDR3 sequence (DNA): TGTGCCAGCAGCCTACGGGTTAGCAATCAGCCCCAGCATTTT. Translation gives CASSLRVSNQPQHF.

The rearrangement links TRBV14 to TRBJ1-2; 7 positions agree with TRBD1. The CDR3 has 15 amino acids. V lost 4 bases to trimming and J lost 4 bases; unmatched junction nucleotides: 9. From germline, CDR1 is SGHDN and CDR2 FVKESK. The DNA of the CDR3 is TGTGCCAGCAGCCGACGCACGACAGGGACCTATGGCTACACCTTC. Translated, it gives CASSRRTTGTYGYTF.

This clone turned up a few times. The chain recombines TRBV9 with TRBJ1-6; D ambiguous. CDR3 size: 18 residues. Trimming removed 4 bases at V and 0 bases at J, with 17 bases between. Germline V gives CDR1 SGDLS, CDR2 YYNGEE. CDR3 amino acids: CASSHLEGLPSYNSPLHF. The CDR3 DNA reads TGTGCCAGCAGCCACCTCGAGGGTCTCCCCTCCTATAATTCACCCCTCCACTTT.

This clone showed up many times. The gene calls are TRBV5-5 and TRBJ2-7, with 7 bases lining up with TRBD1. Trimming removed 10 bases from V and 3 bases from J; junction bases left unmatched: 13. Germline V gene sequence: CDR1 SGHKS, CDR2 YYEKEE (reference sequence). The CDR3 runs 14 residues. The DNA for the CDR3 is TGTGCCGGTAGGGGGCGGCAACCTAGCTACGAGCAGTACGTC. Amino acid sequence: CAGRGRQPSYEQYV.